This TCR beta chain was sequenced during a study of response to subunit inactivated influenza vaccine. V was pared by 2 bases and J by 3 bases, with 7 bases of the junction left unmatched. The length of the CDR3 is 16 residues. Per germline, CDR1 ENHRY and CDR2 SYGVKD. This clonotype occurred many times. TCRdb redid the calling of the RT-PCR reads with MiXCR, one entry per CDR3 protein. The sample contains about 650,000 distinct CDR3 sequences, around 15% of which appear only once. The chain links TRBV10-3 to TRBJ2-7, with 10 bases that match TRBD1. The sequences come from PBMCs from blood, collected 14 to 15 days before vaccination. This receptor was identified in a man in his fifties who received an inactivated influenza vaccine. In nucleotides, the CDR3 is TGTGCCATCAGTGAGATTCGGGACAGGGGCCACTACGAGCAGTACTTC. It translates to CAISEIRDRGHYEQYF.